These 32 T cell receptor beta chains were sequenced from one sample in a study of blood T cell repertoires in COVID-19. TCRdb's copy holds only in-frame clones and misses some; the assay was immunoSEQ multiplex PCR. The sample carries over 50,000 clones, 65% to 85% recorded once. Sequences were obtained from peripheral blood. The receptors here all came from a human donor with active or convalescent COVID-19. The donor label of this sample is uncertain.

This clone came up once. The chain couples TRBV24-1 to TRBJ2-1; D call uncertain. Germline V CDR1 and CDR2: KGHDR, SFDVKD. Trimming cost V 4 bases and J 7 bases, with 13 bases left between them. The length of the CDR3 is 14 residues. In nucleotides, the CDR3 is TGTGCCACCAGTGACCCCTTTTCGCTAAATGAGCAGTTCTTC. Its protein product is CATSDPFSLNEQFF.

The CDR3 bases are TGTGCCAGCAACGAAAGGGCGGCCTCCGGGACCCAGCATTTT. This codes for CASNERAASGTQHF. The V gene is TRBV6-5, the J gene TRBJ1-5; D is unclear. Germline CDR1 and CDR2: MNHEY and SVGAGI. There are 14 residues in the CDR3. Between the trimmed V and J ends, which lost 7 bases and 11 bases, there was a span of 21 bases.

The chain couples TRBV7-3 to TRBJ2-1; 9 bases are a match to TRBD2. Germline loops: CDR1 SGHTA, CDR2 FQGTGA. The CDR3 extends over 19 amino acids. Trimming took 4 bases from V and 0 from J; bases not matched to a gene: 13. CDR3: CASSSQGGAGGSSYNEQFF. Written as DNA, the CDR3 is TGTGCCAGCAGCTCGCAGGGAGGTGCGGGAGGGAGCTCCTACAATGAGCAGTTCTTC.

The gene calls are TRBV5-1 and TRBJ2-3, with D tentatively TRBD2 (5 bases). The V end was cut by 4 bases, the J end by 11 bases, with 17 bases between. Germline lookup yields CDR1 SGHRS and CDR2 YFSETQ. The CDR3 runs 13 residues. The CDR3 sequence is CASSPSGTEGQYF. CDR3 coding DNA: TGCGCCAGCAGCCCGTCCGGAACTGAGGGGCAGTATTTT.

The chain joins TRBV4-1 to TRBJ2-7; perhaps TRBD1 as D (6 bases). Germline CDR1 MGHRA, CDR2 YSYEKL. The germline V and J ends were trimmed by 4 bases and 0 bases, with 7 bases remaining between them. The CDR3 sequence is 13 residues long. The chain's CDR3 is CASSLQGSYEQYF. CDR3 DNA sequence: TGCGCCAGCAGCCTACAGGGCTCCTACGAGCAGTACTTC.

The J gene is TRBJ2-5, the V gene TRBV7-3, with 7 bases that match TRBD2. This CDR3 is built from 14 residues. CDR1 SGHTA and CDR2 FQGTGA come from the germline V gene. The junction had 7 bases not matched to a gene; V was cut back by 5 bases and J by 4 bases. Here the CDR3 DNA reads TGTGCCAGCAGCCCTGGAGCGGGGTCAGAGACCCAGTACTTC. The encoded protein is CASSPGAGSETQYF. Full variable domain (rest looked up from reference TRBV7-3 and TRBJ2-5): GAGVSQTPSNKVTEKGKYVELRCDPISGHTALYWYRQSLGQGPEFLIYFQGTGAADDSGLPNDRFFAVRPEGSVSTLKIQRTERGDSAVYLCASSPGAGSETQYFGPGTRLLVL.

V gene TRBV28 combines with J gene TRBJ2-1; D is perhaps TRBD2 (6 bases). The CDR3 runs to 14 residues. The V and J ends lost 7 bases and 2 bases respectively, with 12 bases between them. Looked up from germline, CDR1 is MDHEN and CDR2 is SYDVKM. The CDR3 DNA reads TGTGCCAGCAATGGGGGGAGCGCCTACAATGAGCAGTTCTTC. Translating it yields CASNGGSAYNEQFF.

CDR3 coding DNA: TGTGCCAGCAGGAAGACTTTAGCCTACGAGCAGTACTTC. Translation: CASRKTLAYEQYF. The rearrangement joins TRBV6-6 to TRBJ2-7; D unclear. The V gene's germline CDR1 is MNHNY and CDR2 SVGAGI (reference sequence). V lost 6 bases and J lost 2, with 11 bases in between. There are 13 residues in the CDR3.

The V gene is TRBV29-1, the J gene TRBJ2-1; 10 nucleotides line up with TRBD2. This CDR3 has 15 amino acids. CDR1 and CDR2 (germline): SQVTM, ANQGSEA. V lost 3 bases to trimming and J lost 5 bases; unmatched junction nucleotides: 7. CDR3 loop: CSVDKAGGPDNEQFF. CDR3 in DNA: TGCAGCGTTGATAAAGCGGGAGGGCCTGACAATGAGCAGTTCTTC.

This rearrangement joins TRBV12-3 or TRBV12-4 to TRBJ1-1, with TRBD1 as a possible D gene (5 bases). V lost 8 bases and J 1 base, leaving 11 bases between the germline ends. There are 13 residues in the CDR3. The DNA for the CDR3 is TGTGCCAGCCGGCGACAGACGAACACTGAAGCTTTCTTT. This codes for CASRRQTNTEAFF.

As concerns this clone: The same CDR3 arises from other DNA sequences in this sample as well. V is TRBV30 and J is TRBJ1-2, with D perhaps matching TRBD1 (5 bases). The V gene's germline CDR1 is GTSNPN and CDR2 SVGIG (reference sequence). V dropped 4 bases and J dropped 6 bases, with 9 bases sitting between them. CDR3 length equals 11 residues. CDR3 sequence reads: CAWTGGDGYTF. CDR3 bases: TGTGCCTGGACGGGAGGGGATGGCTACACCTTC.

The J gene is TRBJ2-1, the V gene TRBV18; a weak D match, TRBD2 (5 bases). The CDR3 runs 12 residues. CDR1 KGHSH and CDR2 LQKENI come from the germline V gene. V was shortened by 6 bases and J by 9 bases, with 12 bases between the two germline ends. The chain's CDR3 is CASSGLRVEQFF. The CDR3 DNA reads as TGTGCCAGCTCTGGACTTAGGGTTGAGCAGTTCTTC.

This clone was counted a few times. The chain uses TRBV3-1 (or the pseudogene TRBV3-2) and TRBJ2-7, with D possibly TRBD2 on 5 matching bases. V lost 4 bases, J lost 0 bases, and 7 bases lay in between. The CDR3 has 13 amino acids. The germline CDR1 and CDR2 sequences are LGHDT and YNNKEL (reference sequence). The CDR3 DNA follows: TGTGCCAGCAGCCCGGGATTCTCCTACGAGCAGTACTTC. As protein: CASSPGFSYEQYF.

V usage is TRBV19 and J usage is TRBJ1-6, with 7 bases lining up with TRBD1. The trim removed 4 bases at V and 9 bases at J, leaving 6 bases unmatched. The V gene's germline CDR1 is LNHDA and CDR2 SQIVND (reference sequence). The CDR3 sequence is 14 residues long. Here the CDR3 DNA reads TGTGCCAGTAGTACCGACAGGGTACCTTCACCCCTCCACTTT. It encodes CASSTDRVPSPLHF.

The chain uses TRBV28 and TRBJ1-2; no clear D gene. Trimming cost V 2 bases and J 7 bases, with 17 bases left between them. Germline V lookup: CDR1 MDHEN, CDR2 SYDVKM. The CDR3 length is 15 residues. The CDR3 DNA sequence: TGTGCCAGCAGTTTAGAGGAGGGAGATTTCTCTGGCTACACCTTC. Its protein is CASSLEEGDFSGYTF.

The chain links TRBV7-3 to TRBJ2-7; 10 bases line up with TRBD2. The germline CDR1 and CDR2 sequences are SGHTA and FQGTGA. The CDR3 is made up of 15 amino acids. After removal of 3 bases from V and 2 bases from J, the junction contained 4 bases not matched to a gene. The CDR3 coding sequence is TGTGCCAGCAGCTTTGTAGCGGGAGGCCCCTACGAGCAGTACTTC. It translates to CASSFVAGGPYEQYF. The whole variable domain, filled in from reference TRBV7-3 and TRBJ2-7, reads GAGVSQTPSNKVTEKGKYVELRCDPISGHTALYWYRQSLGQGPEFLIYFQGTGAADDSGLPNDRFFAVRPEGSVSTLKIQRTERGDSAVYLCASSFVAGGPYEQYFGPGTRLTVT.

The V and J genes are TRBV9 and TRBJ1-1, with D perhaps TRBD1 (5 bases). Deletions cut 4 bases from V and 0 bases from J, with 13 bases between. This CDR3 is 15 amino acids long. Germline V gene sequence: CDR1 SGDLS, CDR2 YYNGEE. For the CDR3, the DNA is TGTGCCAGCAGCACAGGCGCTACCATGAACACTGAAGCTTTCTTT. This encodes CASSTGATMNTEAFF.

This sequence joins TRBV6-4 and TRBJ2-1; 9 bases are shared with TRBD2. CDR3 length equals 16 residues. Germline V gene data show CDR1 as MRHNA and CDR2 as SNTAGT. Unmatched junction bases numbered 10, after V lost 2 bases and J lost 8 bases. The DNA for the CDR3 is TGTGCCAGCAGTGACCGGGCGGGAGGGCTAAACGATGAGCAGTTCTTC. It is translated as CASSDRAGGLNDEQFF.

The CDR3 bases are TGTGCCAGTAAAGGGACAGGCCAAACCGGGGAGCTGTTTTTT. Translating it yields CASKGTGQTGELFF. This rearrangement joins TRBV19 to TRBJ2-2; 8 bases are a match to TRBD1. This CDR3 is built from 14 residues. Germline V gene lookup returns CDR1 LNHDA and CDR2 SQIVND (reference sequence). V trimming: 7 bases; J trimming: 5 bases; junction bases outside the gene matches: 6.

The CDR3 is CASSLVRTGTDTQYF. The CDR3 bases are TGTGCCAGCAGCTTAGTCAGGACAGGGACAGATACGCAGTATTTT. The V and J genes are TRBV11-3 and TRBJ2-3, with TRBD1 identical over 8 bases. V lost 1 base, J lost 3 bases, and 3 bases stayed unmatched. Germline V gives CDR1 SGHNT, CDR2 YENEEA. This CDR3 is built from 15 residues.

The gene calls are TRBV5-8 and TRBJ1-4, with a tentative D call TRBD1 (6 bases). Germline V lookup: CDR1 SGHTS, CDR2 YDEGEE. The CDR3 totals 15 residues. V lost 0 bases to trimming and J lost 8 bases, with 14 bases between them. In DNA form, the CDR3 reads TGTGCCAGCAGCTTGGGGGGGCGCGCGGCCGAAAAACTGTTTTTT. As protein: CASSLGGRAAEKLFF.

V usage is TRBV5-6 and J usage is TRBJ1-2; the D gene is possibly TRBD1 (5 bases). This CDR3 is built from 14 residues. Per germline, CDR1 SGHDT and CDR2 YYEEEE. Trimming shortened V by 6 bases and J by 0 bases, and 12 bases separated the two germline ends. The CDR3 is CASNTGSPNYGYTF. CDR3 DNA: TGTGCCAGCAACACAGGTTCCCCTAACTATGGCTACACCTTC.

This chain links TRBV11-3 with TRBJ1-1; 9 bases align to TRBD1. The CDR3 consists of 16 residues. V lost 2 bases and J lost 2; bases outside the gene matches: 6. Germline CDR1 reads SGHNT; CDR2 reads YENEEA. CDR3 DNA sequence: TGTGCCAGCAGCTTATCCGGGACAGGGTTCAACACTGAAGCTTTCTTT. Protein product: CASSLSGTGFNTEAFF.

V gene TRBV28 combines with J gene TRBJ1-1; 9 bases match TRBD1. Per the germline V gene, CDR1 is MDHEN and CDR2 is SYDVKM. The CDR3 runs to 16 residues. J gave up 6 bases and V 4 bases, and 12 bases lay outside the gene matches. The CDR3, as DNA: TGTGCCAGCAGTTCATACCCGGGACAGGGAAAGGCTGAAGCTTTCTTT. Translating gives CASSSYPGQGKAEAFF.

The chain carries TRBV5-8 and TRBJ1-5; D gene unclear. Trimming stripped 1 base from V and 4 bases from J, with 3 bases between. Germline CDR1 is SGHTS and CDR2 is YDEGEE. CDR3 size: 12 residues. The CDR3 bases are TGTGCCAGCAGCTTGCGGAATCAGCCCCAGCATTTT. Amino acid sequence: CASSLRNQPQHF.

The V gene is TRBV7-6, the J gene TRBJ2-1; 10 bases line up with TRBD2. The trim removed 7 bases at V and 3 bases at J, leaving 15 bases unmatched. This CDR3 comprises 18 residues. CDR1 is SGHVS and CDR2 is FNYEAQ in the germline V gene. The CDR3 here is CASTSSRLAGDGYNEQFF. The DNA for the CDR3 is TGTGCCAGCACCTCTAGCCGCCTAGCGGGAGATGGCTACAATGAGCAGTTCTTC.

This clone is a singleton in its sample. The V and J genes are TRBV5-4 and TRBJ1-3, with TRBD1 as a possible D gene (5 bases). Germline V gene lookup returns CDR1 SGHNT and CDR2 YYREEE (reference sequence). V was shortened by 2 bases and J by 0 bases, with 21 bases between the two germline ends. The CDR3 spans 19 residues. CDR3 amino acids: CASSFGGRRGRFSGNTIYF. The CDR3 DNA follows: TGTGCCAGCAGCTTTGGTGGGAGGAGGGGCCGCTTCTCTGGAAACACCATATATTTT. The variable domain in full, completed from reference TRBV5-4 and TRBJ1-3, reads ETGVTQSPTHLIKTRGQQVTLRCSSQSGHNTVSWYQQALGQGPQFIFQYYREEENGRGNFPPRFSGLQFPNYSSELNVNALELDDSALYLCASSFGGRRGRFSGNTIYFGEGSWLTVV.

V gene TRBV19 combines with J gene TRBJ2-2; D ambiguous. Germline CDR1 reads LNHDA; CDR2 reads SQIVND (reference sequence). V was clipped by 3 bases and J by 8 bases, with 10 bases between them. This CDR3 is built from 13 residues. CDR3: CASSIRSGGELFF. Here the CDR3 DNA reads TGTGCCAGTAGTATCCGGAGTGGAGGGGAGCTGTTTTTT.

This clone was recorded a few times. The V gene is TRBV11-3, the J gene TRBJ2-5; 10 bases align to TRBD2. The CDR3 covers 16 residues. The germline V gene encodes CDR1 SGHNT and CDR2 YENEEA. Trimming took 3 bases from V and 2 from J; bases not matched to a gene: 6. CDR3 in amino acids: CASSFELAGRQETQYF. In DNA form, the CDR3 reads TGTGCCAGCAGCTTTGAACTAGCGGGAAGACAAGAGACCCAGTACTTC.

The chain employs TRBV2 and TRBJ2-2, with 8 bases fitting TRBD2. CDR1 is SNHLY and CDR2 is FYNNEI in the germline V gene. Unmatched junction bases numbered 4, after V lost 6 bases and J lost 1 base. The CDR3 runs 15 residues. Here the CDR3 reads CASRATSGNTGELFF. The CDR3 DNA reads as TGTGCCAGCAGGGCCACTAGCGGGAACACCGGGGAGCTGTTTTTT.

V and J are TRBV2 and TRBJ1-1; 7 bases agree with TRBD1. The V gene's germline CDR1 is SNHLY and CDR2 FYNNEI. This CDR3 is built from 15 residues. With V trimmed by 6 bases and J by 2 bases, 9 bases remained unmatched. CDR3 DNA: TGTGCCAGCAGCGGCGGGGACAGTATCAACACTGAAGCTTTCTTT. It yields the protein CASSGGDSINTEAFF. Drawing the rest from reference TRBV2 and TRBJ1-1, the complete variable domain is EPEVTQTPSHQVTQMGQEVILRCVPISNHLYFYWYRQILGQKVEFLVSFYNNEISEKSEIFDDQFSVERPDGSNFTLKIRSTKLEDSAMYFCASSGGDSINTEAFFGQGTRLTVV.

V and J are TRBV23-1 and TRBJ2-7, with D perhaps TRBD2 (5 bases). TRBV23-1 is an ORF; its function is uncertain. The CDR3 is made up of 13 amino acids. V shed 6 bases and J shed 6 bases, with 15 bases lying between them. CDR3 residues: CASSPRVRREQYF. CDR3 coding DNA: TGCGCCAGCAGCCCGAGGGTTCGGCGCGAGCAGTACTTC.